This T cell receptor beta chain was observed in a study of cytomegalovirus exposure and HLA in healthy donors. The PCR employed 60 Vbeta primers together with 13 Jbeta primers. Sequencing was performed with immunoSEQ multiplex PCR; in TCRdb, only in-frame clones are kept and a portion is missing. The sample carries 110,000 to 150,000 clones, roughly 71% recorded once. Findings of the study overall: It was confirmed in vitro that a few of the CMV-associated chains were specific for CMV antigens. A later analysis revealed that TCR association rates differed between HLA loci, peaking at DRB1 and bottoming out at HLA-C.

V was pared by 3 bases and J by 5 bases, with 20 bases between. The germline CDR1 and CDR2 sequences are MNHEY and SMNVEV (reference sequence). The CDR3 contains 16 residues. About this clone: Antigen unknown.

Each donor's status was that of a healthy bone marrow donor. This rearrangement joins TRBV27 to TRBJ2-7, with TRBD1 as a possible D gene (7 bases). Sequencing was done on a sample of PBMCs. This clonotype was sampled from a man under 40 in good health and CMV-seronegative. DNA of the CDR3: TGTGCCAGCAGTTTGGGACAGATGGAGGGCTGGAACGAGCAGTACTTC. Protein: CASSLGQMEGWNEQYF.